Shown below are 32 T cell receptor beta chains from a single sample sequenced in a study of HIV-infected patients and healthy controls. All unsorted peripheral T cells were captured because whole blood was used without fractionation. Reverse transcription used about 510 ng RNA and constant-region primers for alpha and beta. Each of the alpha and beta chains got its own library through chain-specific third strand synthesis with indices. Each CDR3 protein is one row after TCRdb ran MiXCR on the 5' RACE reads. The sample consists of approximately 9,000 distinct CDR3 sequences, about 7.3% of them appearing once. The sample consisted of blood, taken before antiretroviral therapy. The receptor source for this set is an adult with HIV infection. The donor label of this sample is uncertain.

This clonotype was seen repeatedly, ten times or more. The rearrangement links TRBV7-2 to TRBJ2-2; the D gene is possibly TRBD1 (5 bases). The V end lost 4 bases, the J end lost 4 bases, and 7 bases lay between the germline ends. The CDR3 covers 13 residues. CDR1 and CDR2 from the germline V gene are SGHTA and FQGNSA. This CDR3 is CASSSRATGELFF. DNA for the CDR3: TGTGCCAGCAGCTCCAGGGCCACCGGGGAGCTGTTTTTT.

This clonotype was counted many times. The chain carries TRBV4-2 and TRBJ1-4, with unresolved D. Germline lookup yields CDR1 LGHNA and CDR2 YNFKEQ. The V and J ends lost 2 bases and 0 bases respectively, with 7 bases between them. CDR3 size: 15 residues. CDR3: CASSQQLATNEKLFF. The DNA for the CDR3 is TGTGCCAGCAGCCAACAGTTAGCAACTAATGAAAAACTGTTTTTT.

This clonotype was seen many times. This chain joins TRBV28 and TRBJ1-5; D unclear. The CDR3 loop spans 13 amino acids. The ends were cut back, 7 bases at V and 5 bases at J, with 12 bases in the middle. The germline V gene encodes CDR1 MDHEN and CDR2 SYDVKM. CDR3 region: CASIDPGDQPQHF. The CDR3 DNA reads as TGTGCCAGCATCGATCCCGGGGATCAGCCCCAGCATTTT.

V is TRBV5-1 and J is TRBJ1-4; D is possibly TRBD1 (5 bases). The CDR3 consists of 15 residues. Germline V lookup: CDR1 SGHRS, CDR2 YFSETQ. V gave up 0 bases and J gave up 7 bases, with 13 bases separating them. CDR3 nucleotides: TGCGCCAGCAGCTTGGATACGGGGGTTGGTGAAAAACTGTTTTTT. Its translation is CASSLDTGVGEKLFF.

This clonotype was counted at least ten times. V and J are TRBV7-2 and TRBJ1-2, with unresolved D. The V and J ends lost 0 bases and 1 base respectively, with 12 bases between them. This CDR3 has 16 amino acids. From germline, CDR1 is SGHTA and CDR2 FQGNSA. The DNA of the CDR3 is TGTGCCAGCAGCTTAGCGGCGGTGGGGTTTAACTATGGCTACACCTTC. Encoded protein: CASSLAAVGFNYGYTF. Filled out from reference TRBV7-2 and TRBJ1-2, the complete variable domain reads GAGVSQSPSNKVTEKGKDVELRCDPISGHTALYWYRQSLGQGLEFLIYFQGNSAPDKSGLPSDRFSAERTGGSVSTLTIQRTQQEDSAVYLCASSLAAVGFNYGYTFGSGTRLTVV.

This clonotype was detected ten times or more. The CDR3 is CASNPYMAWPQHF. The CDR3 nucleotides are TGTGCCAGCAACCCTTATATGGCTTGGCCCCAGCATTTT. The rearrangement uses TRBV12-3 or TRBV12-4 and TRBJ1-5, with D unresolved. V was trimmed by 7 bases and J by 9 bases, leaving 16 bases between them. The CDR3 loop spans 13 amino acids.

The CDR3 is CAWSVGLAGWAGNEQFF. In nucleotides, the CDR3 is TGTGCCTGGAGTGTGGGGCTAGCGGGATGGGCGGGCAATGAGCAGTTCTTC. J is TRBJ2-1 and V is TRBV30, with 9 bases that match TRBD2. Germline CDR1 reads GTSNPN; CDR2 reads SVGIG (reference sequence). This CDR3 has 17 amino acids. After removal of 0 bases from V and 6 bases from J, the junction contained 12 bases not matched to a gene.

There are a few counts of this clonotype. V gene TRBV6-1 combines with J gene TRBJ1-5; D is unclear. CDR1 and CDR2 from the germline V gene are MNHNS and SASEGT. The length of the CDR3 is 14 residues. Trimming cost V 11 bases and J 0 bases, with 14 bases left between them. In DNA, the CDR3 is TGTGCCGCTTCCGGCGTCAATAGCAATCAGCCCCAGCATTTT. The encoded protein is CAASGVNSNQPQHF.

This clonotype was recorded many times. The V call is TRBV4-1, the J call TRBJ2-3; 11 bases fit TRBD2. Losses at the gene ends were 0 bases for V and 0 bases for J; bases not matched to a gene: 2. This CDR3 contains 17 residues. Germline V CDR1 and CDR2: MGHRA, YSYEKL. Here the CDR3 reads CASSQDGTSGSTDTQYF. CDR3 bases: TGCGCCAGCAGCCAAGATGGGACTAGCGGAAGCACAGATACGCAGTATTTT.

This clonotype has at least ten counts. This chain links TRBV6-6 with TRBJ1-1; D is undetermined. The CDR3 totals 14 residues. From germline, CDR1 is MNHNY and CDR2 SVGAGI (reference sequence). With 2 bases removed from V and 6 bases from J, the gap between germline ends came to 13 bases. The CDR3, as DNA: TGTGCCAGCAGTTACGTCGGAGGAATGGCTGAAGCTTTCTTT. It specifies CASSYVGGMAEAFF.

Ten or more counts support this clonotype. V is TRBV27 and J is TRBJ2-3; D may be TRBD1 (5 bases). CDR1 is MNHEY, CDR2 SMNVEV, per germline (reference sequence). The CDR3 runs to 14 residues. V shed 3 bases and J shed 5 bases, with 12 bases lying between them. The CDR3 reads CASSLRLQGDTQYF. CDR3 DNA sequence: TGTGCCAGCAGTTTGCGGCTTCAGGGAGATACGCAGTATTTT.

This clonotype was counted many times. The chain recombines TRBV6-5 with TRBJ2-7, with D possibly being TRBD2 (6 bases). Trimming removed 3 bases from V and 2 bases from J, with 8 bases in between. Germline V lookup: CDR1 MNHEY, CDR2 SVGAGI. The CDR3 covers 13 residues. The CDR3 reads CASSYPGAYEQYF. The DNA for the CDR3 is TGTGCCAGCAGTTATCCGGGGGCCTACGAGCAGTACTTC.

This clonotype was counted many times. The J gene is TRBJ1-2, the V gene TRBV5-6; the D is unclear. V was shortened by 0 bases and J by 4 bases, with 7 bases between the two germline ends. Per the germline V gene, CDR1 is SGHDT and CDR2 is YYEEEE. This CDR3 contains 13 residues. The CDR3 coding sequence is TGTGCCAGCAGCTTGGCCGGGATCTATGGCTACACCTTC. It is translated as CASSLAGIYGYTF.

In this sample, this clonotype turned up many times. The V and J genes are TRBV7-9 and TRBJ2-7; no clear D gene. CDR3 length: 15 amino acids. V dropped 5 bases and J dropped 3 bases, with 17 bases sitting between them. Germline CDR1 and CDR2: SEHNR and FQNEAQ (reference sequence). The CDR3: CASSGLRSPHYEQYF. CDR3 nucleotides: TGTGCCAGCAGCGGCCTTAGGAGTCCTCACTACGAGCAGTACTTC.

This clonotype has more than one count but fewer than ten. CDR3 residues: CASTPGTPPNEQYF. The CDR3 nucleotides are TGTGCCAGCACGCCCGGGACACCACCAAACGAGCAGTACTTC. The chain carries TRBV28 and TRBJ2-7, with a weak D call TRBD1 (6 bases). The V gene's germline CDR1 is MDHEN and CDR2 SYDVKM. The CDR3 spans 14 residues. The V end was cut by 7 bases, the J end by 5 bases, with 18 bases between.

This clonotype was seen repeatedly, ten times or more. The gene calls are TRBV6-5 and TRBJ1-1; a possible D gene is TRBD1 (5 bases). Germline V CDR1 and CDR2: MNHEY, SVGAGI. This CDR3 comprises 13 residues. V lost 8 bases and J lost 3, with 13 bases in between. The CDR3 spells CASGRGPYTEAFF. CDR3 nucleotide sequence: TGTGCCAGCGGTAGGGGTCCTTACACTGAAGCTTTCTTT.

This clonotype was counted many times. This chain uses TRBV6-6 with TRBJ2-6; 7 bases line up with TRBD1. Germline assignment: CDR1 MNHNY and CDR2 SVGAGI (reference sequence). The ends lost 0 bases at V and 4 bases at J; junction bases unmatched: 6. The CDR3 loop spans 17 amino acids. Here the CDR3 DNA reads TGTGCCAGCAGTTACTCAGGGGGCAGTTCGGGGGCCAACGTCCTGACTTTC. Translating it yields CASSYSGGSSGANVLTF.

This clonotype has a count of ten or more. The V gene is TRBV7-9, the J gene TRBJ2-5, with D tentatively TRBD1 (6 bases). V dropped 6 bases and J dropped 4 bases, with 12 bases sitting between them. This CDR3 has 13 residues. Germline CDR1 is SEHNR and CDR2 is FQNEAQ (reference sequence). Written as DNA, the CDR3 is TGTGCCAGCAGTCGACGGGACACAGAGACCCAGTACTTC. This sequence encodes CASSRRDTETQYF.

This clonotype was seen repeatedly, ten times or more. The chain carries TRBV10-2 and TRBJ1-1; no clear D gene. Germline V gene lookup returns CDR1 WSHSY and CDR2 SAAADI. CDR3 length: 14 residues. V gave up 0 bases and J gave up 2 bases, with 7 bases separating them. The CDR3 sequence: CASSESGDNTEAFF. The CDR3 DNA follows: TGCGCCAGCAGTGAGTCGGGCGATAACACTGAAGCTTTCTTT.

This clonotype was picked up many times. J is TRBJ1-4 and V is TRBV10-3; D might be TRBD1 (5 bases). This CDR3 contains 15 residues. Germline lookup yields CDR1 ENHRY and CDR2 SYGVKD. V gave up 3 bases and J gave up 6 bases, with 14 bases separating them. Here the CDR3 reads CAISEGGREDEKLFF. The CDR3 DNA reads as TGTGCCATCAGTGAAGGCGGCAGGGAGGATGAAAAACTGTTTTTT.

This clonotype was counted ten times or more. The rearrangement uses TRBV6-6 and TRBJ2-3; 10 bases align to TRBD1. The CDR3 runs to 16 residues. V was pared by 4 bases and J by 11 bases, with 15 bases of the junction left unmatched. CDR1 and CDR2 (germline): MNHNY, SVGAGI (reference sequence). CDR3 nucleotides: TGTGCCAGCAGTTCAACGACAGGGGGCGGGAGATCGGAGCAGTATTTT. It codes for CASSSTTGGGRSEQYF.

The sample holds many counts of this clonotype. The chain uses TRBV7-9 and TRBJ1-5; the D is unclear. The CDR3 length is 13 residues. In germline, CDR1 is SEHNR, CDR2 FQNEAQ (reference sequence). Trimming took off 1 base at V and 6 bases at J, with 7 bases between the two ends. The CDR3 region is CASSLDFPQPQHF. In DNA form, the CDR3 reads TGTGCCAGCAGCTTAGACTTTCCTCAGCCCCAGCATTTT.

This clonotype occurred many times. The DNA of the CDR3 is TGTGCCAGCAGCTCGGGGCTCGAGCAGTACTTC. It translates to CASSSGLEQYF. The chain uses TRBV5-4 and TRBJ2-7; D may match TRBD1 or TRBD2 (5 bases each). The CDR3 length is 11 residues. Germline CDR1 reads SGHNT; CDR2 reads YYREEE (reference sequence). Trimming stripped 3 bases from V and 6 bases from J, with 7 bases between.

The sample holds many counts of this clonotype. The rearrangement joins TRBV4-2 to TRBJ1-1; D unresolved. Trimming pared 4 bases from V and 13 bases from J, leaving 22 bases between. Germline V gene sequence: CDR1 LGHNA, CDR2 YNFKEQ. This CDR3 spans 14 amino acids. The CDR3: CASSPRLGSPTDFF. The CDR3 DNA reads TGTGCCAGCAGCCCCCGTCTGGGGTCCCCAACAGATTTCTTT.

This clonotype occurred many times. The chain employs TRBV5-1 and TRBJ1-1, with D tentatively TRBD1 (6 bases). The CDR3 spans 15 residues. Germline V gives CDR1 SGHRS, CDR2 YFSETQ. Trimming cost V 0 bases and J 0 bases, with 9 bases left between them. CDR3 in DNA: TGCGCCAGCAGCTTGGCCACAGGGATGAACACTGAAGCTTTCTTT. This translates into CASSLATGMNTEAFF.

The V call is TRBV13, the J call TRBJ2-3; D not resolved. This CDR3 contains 15 residues. V was trimmed by 1 base and J by 0 bases, leaving 8 bases between them. CDR1 PRHDT and CDR2 FYEKMQ come from the germline V gene (reference sequence). The DNA for the CDR3 is TGTGCCAGCAGCTTAGCGGAAGGCAGCACAGATACGCAGTATTTT. Translated, it gives CASSLAEGSTDTQYF.

This clonotype was observed a handful of times. V is TRBV27 and J is TRBJ1-1, with TRBD1 identical over 8 bases. Germline V gene lookup returns CDR1 MNHEY and CDR2 SMNVEV (reference sequence). The CDR3 contains 14 residues. V gave up 5 bases and J gave up 6 bases; unmatched junction bases: 8. CDR3 in amino acids: CASSIGTGGAEAFF. The DNA for the CDR3 is TGTGCCAGCAGTATAGGGACAGGCGGTGCTGAAGCTTTCTTT.

This clonotype has a count of ten or more. The chain combines TRBV12-3 or TRBV12-4 with TRBJ1-3; D unclear. CDR3 size: 16 residues. V shed 2 bases and J shed 2 bases, with 13 bases lying between them. CDR3 coding DNA: TGTGCCAGCAGTTTATTTAATCTGGGCGCTGGAAACACCATATATTTT. It encodes CASSLFNLGAGNTIYF.

This clonotype was recorded at least ten times. V is TRBV6-5 and J is TRBJ2-3; D may be TRBD1 or TRBD2 (6 bases each). Trimming pared 7 bases from V and 5 bases from J, leaving 16 bases between. Germline assignment: CDR1 MNHEY and CDR2 SVGAGI. This CDR3 spans 14 amino acids. The CDR3 is CASNPGAGRDTQYF. CDR3 DNA sequence: TGTGCCAGCAACCCGGGGGCGGGTCGAGATACGCAGTATTTT.

This rearrangement joins TRBV5-8 to TRBJ2-3, with a possible D match to TRBD2 (6 bases). Trimming removed 3 bases at V and 0 bases at J, with 20 bases between. This CDR3 is built from 18 residues. From germline, CDR1 is SGHTS and CDR2 YDEGEE. The CDR3 loop is CASSSRRGLHTSTDTQYF. Written as DNA, the CDR3 is TGTGCCAGCAGCTCGAGAAGGGGACTCCACACTAGCACAGATACGCAGTATTTT.

This clonotype was seen ten or more times. CDR3 sequence (DNA): TGTGCCAGTAGAAAGGGCAGGGGCCCTAGCAATCAGCCCCAGCATTTT. Its translation: CASRKGRGPSNQPQHF. This chain links TRBV19 with TRBJ1-5, with D possibly matching TRBD1 (6 bases). Trimming removed 6 bases from V and 0 bases from J, with 15 bases in between. The V gene's germline CDR1 is LNHDA and CDR2 SQIVND (reference sequence). The CDR3 spans 16 residues.

This clonotype was counted at least ten times. The chain carries TRBV3-1 and TRBJ2-7; perhaps TRBD1 as D (6 bases). Between the trimmed V and J ends, which lost 4 bases and 4 bases, there was a span of 17 bases. Germline loops: CDR1 LGHDT, CDR2 YNNKEL (reference sequence). This CDR3 is built from 15 residues. CDR3 residues: CASSPKGHPTYEQYF. The CDR3, as DNA: TGTGCCAGCAGCCCCAAGGGACACCCTACGTACGAGCAGTACTTC.